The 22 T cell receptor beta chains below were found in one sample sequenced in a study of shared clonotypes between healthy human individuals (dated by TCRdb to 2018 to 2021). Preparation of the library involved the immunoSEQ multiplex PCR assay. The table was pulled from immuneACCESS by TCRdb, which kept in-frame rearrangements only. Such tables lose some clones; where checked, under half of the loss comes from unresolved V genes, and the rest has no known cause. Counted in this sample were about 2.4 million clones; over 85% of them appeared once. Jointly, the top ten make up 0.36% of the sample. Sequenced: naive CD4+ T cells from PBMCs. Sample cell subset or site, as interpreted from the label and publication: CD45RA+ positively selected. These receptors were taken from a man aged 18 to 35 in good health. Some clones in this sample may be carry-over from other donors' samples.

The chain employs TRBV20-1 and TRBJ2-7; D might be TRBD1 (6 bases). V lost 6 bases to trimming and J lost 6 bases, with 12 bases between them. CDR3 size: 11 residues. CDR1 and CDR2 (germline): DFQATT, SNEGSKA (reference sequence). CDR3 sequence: CSANREREQYF. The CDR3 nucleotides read TGCAGTGCCAACAGGGAACGCGAGCAGTACTTC.

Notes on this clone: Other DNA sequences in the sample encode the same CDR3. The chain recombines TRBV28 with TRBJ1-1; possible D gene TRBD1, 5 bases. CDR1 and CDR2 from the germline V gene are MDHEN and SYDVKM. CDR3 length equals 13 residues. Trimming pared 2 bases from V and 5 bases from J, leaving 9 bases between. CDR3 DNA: TGTGCCAGCAGTTTACCCGGGGGGACTGAAGCTTTCTTT. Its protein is CASSLPGGTEAFF. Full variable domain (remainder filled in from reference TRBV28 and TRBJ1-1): DVKVTQSSRYLVKRTGEKVFLECVQDMDHENMFWYRQDPGLGLRLIYFSYDVKMKEKGDIPEGYSVSREKKERFSLILESASTNQTSMYLCASSLPGGTEAFFGQGTRLTVV.

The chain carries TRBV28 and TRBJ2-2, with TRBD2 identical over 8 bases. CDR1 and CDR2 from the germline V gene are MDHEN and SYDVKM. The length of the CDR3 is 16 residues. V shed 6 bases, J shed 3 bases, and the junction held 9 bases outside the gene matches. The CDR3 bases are TGTGCCAGCAGCCCGAGCGGGAGTGAGGACACCGGGGAGCTGTTTTTT. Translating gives CASSPSGSEDTGELFF.

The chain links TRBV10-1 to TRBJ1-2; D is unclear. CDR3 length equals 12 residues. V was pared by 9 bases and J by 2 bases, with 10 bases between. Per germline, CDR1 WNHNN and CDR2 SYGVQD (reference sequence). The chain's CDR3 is CARRTDNYGYTF. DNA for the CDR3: TGCGCCAGACGGACTGACAACTATGGCTACACCTTC.

The CDR3 sequence: CASSPLAGSTEAFF. Written as DNA, the CDR3 is TGTGCCAGCTCACCCCTGGCAGGGAGCACTGAAGCTTTCTTT. The chain couples TRBV18 to TRBJ1-1, with D tentatively TRBD1 (5 bases). This CDR3 contains 14 residues. Trimming left V 3 bases short and J 4 bases short, with 12 bases between. Germline V gives CDR1 KGHSH, CDR2 LQKENI. Filled out from reference TRBV18 and TRBJ1-1, the complete variable domain reads NAGVMQNPRHLVRRRGQEARLRCSPMKGHSHVYWYRQLPEEGLKFMVYLQKENIIDESGMPKERFSAEFPKEGPSILRIQQVVRGDSAAYFCASSPLAGSTEAFFGQGTRLTVV.

The CDR3 reads CASRAGTSPYNEQFF. The CDR3 DNA reads TGTGCCAGCAGAGCCGGGACTAGCCCCTACAATGAGCAGTTCTTC. The chain links TRBV6-1 to TRBJ2-1, with TRBD2 matching over 9 bases. CDR3 size: 15 residues. The V gene end was trimmed by 6 bases and the J gene end by 2 bases; junction bases not matched to a gene: 5. Germline loops: CDR1 MNHNS, CDR2 SASEGT.

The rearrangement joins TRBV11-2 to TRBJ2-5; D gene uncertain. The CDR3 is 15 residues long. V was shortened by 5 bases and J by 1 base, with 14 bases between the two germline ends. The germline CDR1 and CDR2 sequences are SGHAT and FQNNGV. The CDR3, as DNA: TGTGCCAGCAGCCTTGCAGGTCCCCTCCAAGAGACCCAGTACTTC. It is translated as CASSLAGPLQETQYF. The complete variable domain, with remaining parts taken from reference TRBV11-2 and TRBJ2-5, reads EAGVAQSPRYKIIEKRQSVAFWCNPISGHATLYWYQQILGQGPKLLIQFQNNGVVDDSQLPKDRFSAERLKGVDSTLKIQPAKLEDSAVYLCASSLAGPLQETQYFGPGTRLLVL.

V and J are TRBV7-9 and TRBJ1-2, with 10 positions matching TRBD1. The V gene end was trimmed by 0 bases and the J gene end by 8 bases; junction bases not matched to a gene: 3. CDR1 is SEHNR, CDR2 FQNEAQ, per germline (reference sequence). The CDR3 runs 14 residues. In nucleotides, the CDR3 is TGTGCCAGCAGCTTAGCCGGACAGGGGGGAGGCTACACCTTC. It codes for CASSLAGQGGGYTF. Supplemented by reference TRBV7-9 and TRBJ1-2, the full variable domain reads DTGVSQNPRHKITKRGQNVTFRCDPISEHNRLYWYRQTLGQGPEFLTYFQNEAQLEKSRLLSDRFSAERPKGSFSTLEIQRTEQGDSAMYLCASSLAGQGGGYTFGSGTRLTVV.

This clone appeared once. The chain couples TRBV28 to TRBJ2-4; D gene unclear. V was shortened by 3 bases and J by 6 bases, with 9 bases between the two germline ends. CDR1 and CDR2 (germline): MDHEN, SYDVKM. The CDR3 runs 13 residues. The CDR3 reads CASSLGSPNIQYF. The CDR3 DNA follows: TGTGCCAGCAGTTTGGGATCGCCAAACATTCAGTACTTC.

CDR3 amino acids: CASKRNGNTEAFF. DNA of the CDR3: TGTGCCAGTAAACGAAACGGCAACACTGAAGCTTTCTTT. This chain uses TRBV5-8 with TRBJ1-1, with no clear D. The CDR3 contains 13 residues. The V gene's germline CDR1 is SGHTS and CDR2 YDEGEE. Trimming pared 8 bases from V and 2 bases from J, leaving 13 bases between.

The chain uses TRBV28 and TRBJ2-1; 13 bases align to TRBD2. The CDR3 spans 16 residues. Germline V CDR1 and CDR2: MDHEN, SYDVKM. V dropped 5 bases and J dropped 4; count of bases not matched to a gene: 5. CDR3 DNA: TGTGCCAGCAGTGCCTGGACTAGCGGGAGATACAATGAGCAGTTCTTC. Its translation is CASSAWTSGRYNEQFF.

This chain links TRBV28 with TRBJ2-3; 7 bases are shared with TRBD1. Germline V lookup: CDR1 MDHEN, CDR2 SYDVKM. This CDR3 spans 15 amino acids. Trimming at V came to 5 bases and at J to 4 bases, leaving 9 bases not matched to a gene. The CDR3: CASSPQGVRPDTQYF. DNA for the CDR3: TGTGCCAGCAGTCCCCAGGGGGTACGCCCAGATACGCAGTATTTT.

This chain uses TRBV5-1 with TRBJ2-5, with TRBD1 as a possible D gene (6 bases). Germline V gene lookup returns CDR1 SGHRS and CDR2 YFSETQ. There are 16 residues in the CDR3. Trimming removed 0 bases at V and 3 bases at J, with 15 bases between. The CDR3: CASSLVPVSGEETQYF. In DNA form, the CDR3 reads TGCGCCAGCAGCTTGGTACCCGTCTCAGGGGAAGAGACCCAGTACTTC. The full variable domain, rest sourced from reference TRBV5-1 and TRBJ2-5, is KAGVTQTPRYLIKTRGQQVTLSCSPISGHRSVSWYQQTPGQGLQFLFEYFSETQRNKGNFPGRFSGRQFSNSRSEMNVSTLELGDSALYLCASSLVPVSGEETQYFGPGTRLLVL.

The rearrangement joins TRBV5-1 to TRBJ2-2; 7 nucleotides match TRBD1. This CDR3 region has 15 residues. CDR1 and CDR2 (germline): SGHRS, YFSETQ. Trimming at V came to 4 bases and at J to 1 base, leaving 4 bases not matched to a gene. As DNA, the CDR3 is TGCGCCAGCAGCGACGGGACAGTGAACACCGGGGAGCTGTTTTTT. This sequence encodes CASSDGTVNTGELFF. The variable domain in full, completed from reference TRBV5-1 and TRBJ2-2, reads KAGVTQTPRYLIKTRGQQVTLSCSPISGHRSVSWYQQTPGQGLQFLFEYFSETQRNKGNFPGRFSGRQFSNSRSEMNVSTLELGDSALYLCASSDGTVNTGELFFGEGSRLTVL.

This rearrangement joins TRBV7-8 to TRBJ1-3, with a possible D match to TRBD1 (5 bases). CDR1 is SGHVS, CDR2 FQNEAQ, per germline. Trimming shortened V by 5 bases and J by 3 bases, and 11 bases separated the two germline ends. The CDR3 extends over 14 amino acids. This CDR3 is CASSGTAFGNTIYF. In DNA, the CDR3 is TGTGCCAGCAGCGGGACTGCCTTTGGAAACACCATATATTTT.

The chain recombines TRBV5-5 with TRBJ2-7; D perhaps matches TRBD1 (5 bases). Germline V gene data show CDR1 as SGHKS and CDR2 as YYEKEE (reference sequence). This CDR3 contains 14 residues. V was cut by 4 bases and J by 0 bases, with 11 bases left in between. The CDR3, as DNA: TGTGCCAGCAGCACCCGACAGTACTCCTACGAGCAGTACTTC. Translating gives CASSTRQYSYEQYF.

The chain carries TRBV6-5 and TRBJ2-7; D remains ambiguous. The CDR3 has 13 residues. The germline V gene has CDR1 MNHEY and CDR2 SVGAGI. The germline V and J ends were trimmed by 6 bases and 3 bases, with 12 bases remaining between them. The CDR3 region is CASRWTASYEQYF. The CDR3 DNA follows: TGTGCCAGCAGATGGACGGCCAGCTACGAGCAGTACTTC.

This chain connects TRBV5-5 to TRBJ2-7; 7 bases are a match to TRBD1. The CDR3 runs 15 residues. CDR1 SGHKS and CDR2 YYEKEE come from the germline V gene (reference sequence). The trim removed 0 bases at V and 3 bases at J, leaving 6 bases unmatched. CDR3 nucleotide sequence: TGTGCCAGCAGCTTGGGAGGGGGCCCGGGCTACGAGCAGTACTTC. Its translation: CASSLGGGPGYEQYF.

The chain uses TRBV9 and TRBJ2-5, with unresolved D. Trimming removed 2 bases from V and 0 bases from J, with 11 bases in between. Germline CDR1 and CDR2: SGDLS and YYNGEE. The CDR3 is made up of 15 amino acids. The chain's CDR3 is CASSVTALYQETQYF. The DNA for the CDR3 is TGTGCCAGCAGCGTTACAGCTTTGTACCAAGAGACCCAGTACTTC. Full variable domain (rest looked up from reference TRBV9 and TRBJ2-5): DSGVTQTPKHLITATGQRVTLRCSPRSGDLSVYWYQQSLDQGLQFLIQYYNGEERAKGNILERFSAQQFPDLHSELNLSSLELGDSALYFCASSVTALYQETQYFGPGTRLLVL.

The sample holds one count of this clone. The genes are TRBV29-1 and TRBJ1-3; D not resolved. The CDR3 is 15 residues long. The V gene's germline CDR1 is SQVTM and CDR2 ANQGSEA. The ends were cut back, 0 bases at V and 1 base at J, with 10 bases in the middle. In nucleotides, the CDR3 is TGCAGCGTTGAAGATGTACGGGGATCTGGAAACACCATATATTTT. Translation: CSVEDVRGSGNTIYF. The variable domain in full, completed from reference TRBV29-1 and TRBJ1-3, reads SAVISQKPSRDICQRGTSLTIQCQVDSQVTMMFWYRQQPGQSLTLIATANQGSEATYESGFVIDKFPISRPNLTFSTLTVSNMSPEDSSIYLCSVEDVRGSGNTIYFGEGSWLTVV.

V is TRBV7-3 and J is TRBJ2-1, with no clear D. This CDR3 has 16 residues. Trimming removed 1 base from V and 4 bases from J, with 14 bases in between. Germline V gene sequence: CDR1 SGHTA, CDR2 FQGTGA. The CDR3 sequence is CASSLNVLAPYNEQFF. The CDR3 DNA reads TGTGCCAGCAGCTTAAACGTCTTAGCACCTTACAATGAGCAGTTCTTC.

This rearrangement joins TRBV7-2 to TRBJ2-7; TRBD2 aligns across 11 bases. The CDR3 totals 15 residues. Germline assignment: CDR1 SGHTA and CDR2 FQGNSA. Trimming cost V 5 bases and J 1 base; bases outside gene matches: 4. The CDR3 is CASSVTSGGSYEQYF. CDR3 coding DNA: TGTGCCAGCAGCGTCACTAGCGGGGGATCCTACGAGCAGTACTTC.